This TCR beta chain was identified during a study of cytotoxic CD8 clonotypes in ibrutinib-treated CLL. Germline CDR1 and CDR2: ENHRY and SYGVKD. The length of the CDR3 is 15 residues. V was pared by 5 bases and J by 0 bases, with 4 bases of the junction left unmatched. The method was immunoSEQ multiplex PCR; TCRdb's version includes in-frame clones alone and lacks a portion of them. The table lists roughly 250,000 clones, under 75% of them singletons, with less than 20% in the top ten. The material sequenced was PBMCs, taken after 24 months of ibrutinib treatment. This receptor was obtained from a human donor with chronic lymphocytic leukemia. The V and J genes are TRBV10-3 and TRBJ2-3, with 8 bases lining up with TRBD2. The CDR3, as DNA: TGTGCCATCAGTTTGACTAGCGAAAGCACAGATACGCAGTATTTT. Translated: CAISLTSESTDTQYF.